This T cell receptor (beta chain) was sequenced for a study of T cell responses to AZD1222 COVID-19 vaccine. Broader study findings: Spike-specific TCR breadth and depth went up after people got two AZD1222 doses.

Germline V gene data show CDR1 as DFQATT and CDR2 as SNEGSKA (reference sequence). V gave up 6 bases and J gave up 1 base, with 6 bases separating them. This CDR3 contains 11 residues. Profiled with immunoSEQ multiplex PCR; TCRdb holds only in-frame clones, not every one. The table lists 150,000 to 200,000 clones, approximately 92% of them singletons. This clone is a singleton in its sample. Its antigen is as yet unknown. Sequencing was performed on peripheral blood, taken on day 0 of AZD1222 vaccination. J is TRBJ1-2 and V is TRBV20-1; D unresolved. The receptor's source is an adult in good health. The CDR3 DNA is TGCAGTGCCTACAGTAACTATGGCTACACCTTC. Its translation: CSAYSNYGYTF.